The source of this T cell receptor (beta chain) is a study of T-cell reconstitution after alpha-beta-depleted transplantation in children. Study-level findings and limits: Diversity and T-cell counts at one year after transplant derived mostly from new T cells.

It was with unique molecular identifiers that the TCRbeta library was prepared. A single record per CDR3 protein comes from TCRdb applying MiXCR to the PCR reads. The profile shows about a million distinct CDR3 sequences, under 30% of them singletons. The sample holds many counts of this clonotype. What it binds is not known. An end of the junction does not agree with germline; a read error may underlie this. The CDR3 has 14 residues. From germline, CDR1 is SGHRS and CDR2 YFSETQ. The sample consisted of PBMCs, mostly from graft donor cells, taken 360 days after TCRalphabeta/CD19-depleted stem cell transplant. This TCR was recovered from a boy in the first two years of life who had a stem cell transplant for SCID, so the T cells may come from the graft donor. V is TRBV5-1 and J is TRBJ2-2, with D perhaps matching TRBD2 (6 bases). CDR3 protein: CASSFGSNTGELFF. CDR3 coding DNA: TGTGCCAGCAGCTTCGGGAGTAACACCGGGGAGCTGTTTTTT.